This TCR beta chain was profiled in a study of control samples from healthy donors and cancer patients. Profiled with immunoSEQ multiplex PCR; TCRdb holds only in-frame clones, not every one. The sample records some 120,000 clones, around 87% being singletons. Germline V CDR1 and CDR2: SGHDN, FVKESK. Trimming removed 4 bases from V and 7 bases from J; junction bases left unmatched: 11. The CDR3 totals 18 residues. The chain couples TRBV14 to TRBJ1-6; 12 bases fit TRBD1. Specimen: blood. The TCR was taken from a middle-aged man in good health. The CDR3 sequence is CASSPPGTGGQLNSPLHF. CDR3 nucleotides: TGTGCCAGCAGCCCACCCGGGACAGGGGGCCAGCTGAATTCACCCCTCCACTTT.